Below are 32 T cell receptor beta chains sequenced from a single sample in a study of CD8+ T cells in alopecia areata (dated by TCRdb to the late 2010s). CD4+ cells from a few biomarker-study patients were further sorted into CD25+CD127- cells. Libraries were prepared through the immunoSEQ multiplex PCR assay. For TCR sequencing, RNA was extracted from every sample and reverse transcribed into cDNA to serve as template. Sourced from immuneACCESS, this table was stored by TCRdb with only in-frame sequences that have V and J called. A share of the clones is absent; for the studies checked, an unresolved V gene accounts for under half, and the remainder has no known explanation. This sample holds around 36,000 clones; 45% to 70% were observed only once. Of the sample, more than 1.5% falls within the top ten clones. The sequencing sample was made of CD4+ Tregs sorted from blood. Receptors originate from a human donor with alopecia areata.

This chain connects TRBV11-2 to TRBJ2-1, with no clear D. V was cut by 0 bases and J by 14 bases, with 17 bases left in between. Germline CDR1 and CDR2: SGHAT and FQNNGV. The CDR3 spans 14 residues. DNA for the CDR3: TGTGCCAGCAGCTTAGATGGGTTGGGGTTCCACAAGTTCTTC. This codes for CASSLDGLGFHKFF.

The chain joins TRBV19 to TRBJ2-1; TRBD2 might be the D (6 bases). The CDR3 covers 18 residues. Germline CDR1 is LNHDA and CDR2 is SQIVND (reference sequence). V lost 3 bases and J lost 0, with 18 bases in between. This chain's CDR3 is CASSIGRQLLSSYNEQFF. CDR3 sequence (DNA): TGTGCCAGTAGTATTGGGAGGCAGTTATTGAGCTCCTACAATGAGCAGTTCTTC.

The CDR3 sequence is CASSSEAGVQYF. The CDR3 DNA reads as TGTGCCAGCAGCTCGGAGGCGGGGGTGCAGTACTTC. This chain links TRBV7-2 with TRBJ2-7, with 7 bases lining up with TRBD2. V lost 4 bases and J lost 9; bases outside the gene matches: 6. Germline V gene data show CDR1 as SGHTA and CDR2 as FQGNSA. CDR3 length equals 12 residues.

This clone was detected a few times. This chain uses TRBV5-6 with TRBJ2-5; the D gene could be TRBD1 or TRBD2 (5 bases each). The germline V gene has CDR1 SGHDT and CDR2 YYEEEE. CDR3 size: 16 residues. Deletions cut 4 bases from V and 2 bases from J, with 18 bases between. The CDR3 nucleotides are TGTGCCAGCAGCCTCCCCCCGGGGCCGCTTCAAGAGACCCAGTACTTC. It specifies CASSLPPGPLQETQYF. Using reference TRBV5-6 and TRBJ2-5 for the parts outside the CDR3, the full variable domain is DAGVTQSPTHLIKTRGQQVTLRCSPKSGHDTVSWYQQALGQGPQFIFQYYEEEERQRGNFPDRFSGHQFPNYSSELNVNALLLGDSALYLCASSLPPGPLQETQYFGPGTRLLVL.

This clone was observed a few times. CDR3 nucleotide sequence: TGTGCCAGCAGCCCGACTAGCCAAGAGACCCAGTACTTC. This sequence encodes CASSPTSQETQYF. The chain uses TRBV7-9 and TRBJ2-5; a possible D gene is TRBD2 (6 bases). Trimming took 5 bases from V and 1 from J, leaving 8 bases between them. The CDR3 runs 13 residues. Germline assignment: CDR1 SEHNR and CDR2 FQNEAQ (reference sequence).

The V and J genes are TRBV7-9 and TRBJ2-1; D not resolved. V was trimmed by 1 base and J by 3 bases, leaving 10 bases between them. This CDR3 region has 15 residues. CDR1 and CDR2 (germline): SEHNR, FQNEAQ (reference sequence). DNA of the CDR3: TGTGCCAGCAGCTTAGGACTCTTCCTCTACAATGAGCAGTTCTTC. Protein sequence: CASSLGLFLYNEQFF.

The rearrangement uses TRBV29-1 and TRBJ2-1, with 14 bases identical to TRBD2. Germline values: CDR1 SQVTM, CDR2 ANQGSEA. V lost 7 bases, J lost 10 bases, and 6 bases stayed unmatched. This CDR3 spans 13 amino acids. The CDR3 DNA sequence: TGCAGCGCCGGGACTAGCGGGAGACGGGAGCAGTTCTTC. It encodes CSAGTSGRREQFF.

The chain couples TRBV11-3 to TRBJ2-1, with D perhaps given as TRBD1 or TRBD2 (5 bases each). Per the germline V gene, CDR1 is SGHNT and CDR2 is YENEEA. V was clipped by 0 bases and J by 4 bases, with 13 bases between them. The CDR3 loop spans 16 amino acids. As DNA, the CDR3 is TGTGCCAGCAGCTTAGATGGGGCGTCGGGGTACAATGAGCAGTTCTTC. As protein: CASSLDGASGYNEQFF.

This clone was counted between two and nine times. The gene calls are TRBV29-1 and TRBJ1-1; D may be TRBD1 (6 bases). This CDR3 is 14 amino acids long. Trimming took off 7 bases at V and 1 base at J, with 16 bases between the two ends. Germline V lookup: CDR1 SQVTM, CDR2 ANQGSEA. CDR3 region: CSATLRGPNTEAFF. CDR3 coding DNA: TGCAGCGCCACCCTTCGGGGGCCGAACACTGAAGCTTTCTTT.

The chain is built from TRBV9 and TRBJ2-5, with D possibly matching TRBD2 (5 bases). Looked up from germline, CDR1 is SGDLS and CDR2 is YYNGEE. V lost 3 bases to trimming and J lost 5 bases, with 17 bases between them. The CDR3 extends over 15 amino acids. The CDR3, as DNA: TGTGCCAGCAGCGCGTCTGGCGGAAGAGGGGAGACCCAGTACTTC. As protein: CASSASGGRGETQYF. Full variable domain (missing parts from reference TRBV9 and TRBJ2-5): DSGVTQTPKHLITATGQRVTLRCSPRSGDLSVYWYQQSLDQGLQFLIQYYNGEERAKGNILERFSAQQFPDLHSELNLSSLELGDSALYFCASSASGGRGETQYFGPGTRLLVL.

Here the CDR3 DNA reads TGTGCCAGCAGCTCGGGTGTAGGACGGGGCTATGGCTACACCTTC. This encodes CASSSGVGRGYGYTF. J is TRBJ1-2 and V is TRBV5-6; no definite D call. Trimming removed 3 bases from V and 4 bases from J, with 16 bases in between. The CDR3 has 15 residues. Germline CDR1 reads SGHDT; CDR2 reads YYEEEE.

This clone is labeled as medium-sized. CDR3 nucleotides: TGTGCCAGTAAGCGACTTACGCAGTATTTT. This translates into CASKRLTQYF. The chain links TRBV28 to TRBJ2-3; no definite D call. V was shortened by 9 bases and J by 8 bases, with 9 bases between the two germline ends. The CDR3 is 10 amino acids. Germline CDR1 reads MDHEN; CDR2 reads SYDVKM.

Only one count was recorded for this clone. The rearrangement joins TRBV12-2 to TRBJ1-5; the table's D call of TRBD1 was not tested on the DNA. TRBV12-2 is described as a pseudogene. This CDR3 has 18 amino acids. The CDR3 sequence is CASRKMGAGQGGNQPQHF. The CDR3 DNA follows: TGTGCAAGTCGCAAAATGGGCGCTGGGCAAGGGGGCAATCAGCCCCAGCATTTT.

The chain is built from TRBV2 and TRBJ2-5, with 9 bases aligning to TRBD2. V was pared by 10 bases and J by 4 bases, with 13 bases of the junction left unmatched. The CDR3 runs 15 residues. The germline V gene encodes CDR1 SNHLY and CDR2 FYNNEI. The CDR3 coding sequence is TGTGCCACCCGGCGGGGGGGCCAGGTAGTAGAGACCCAGTACTTC. Translation gives CATRRGGQVVETQYF.

This chain links TRBV7-9 with TRBJ2-4, with TRBD2 identical over 15 bases. The CDR3 spans 16 residues. V dropped 5 bases and J dropped 8; count of bases not matched to a gene: 7. The germline V gene has CDR1 SEHNR and CDR2 FQNEAQ (reference sequence). CDR3 DNA: TGTGCCAGCAGCCCGGGACTAGCGGGGGGCCGTGACATTCAGTACTTC. Translation: CASSPGLAGGRDIQYF.

The gene calls are TRBV2 and TRBJ1-1, with 10 positions matching TRBD1. Looked up from germline, CDR1 is SNHLY and CDR2 is FYNNEI. Trimming took 9 bases from V and 4 from J; bases not matched to a gene: 11. This CDR3 comprises 15 residues. The CDR3 is CASAGTGAASTEAFF. The CDR3 coding sequence is TGTGCCAGTGCAGGGACAGGGGCGGCGAGCACTGAAGCTTTCTTT.

The chain uses TRBV4-3 and TRBJ2-7; D is undetermined. This CDR3 has 13 amino acids. Trimming pared 3 bases from V and 6 bases from J, leaving 12 bases between. The germline gives CDR1 LGHNA, CDR2 YSLEER. The CDR3 DNA reads as TGCGCCAGCAGCCAGGTCGCCAGGTCCGAGCAGTACTTC. Protein product: CASSQVARSEQYF.

The CDR3 coding sequence is TGTGCCAGCAGTGAGAGGACTAGCGGGAAAGAGACCCAGTACTTC. Its translation is CASSERTSGKETQYF. The genes are TRBV25-1 and TRBJ2-5; 12 bases match TRBD2. V gave up 3 bases and J gave up 3 bases; unmatched junction bases: 2. CDR3 length equals 15 residues. In germline, CDR1 is MGHDK, CDR2 SYGVNS.

This clone is judged medium-sized. In DNA form, the CDR3 reads TGTGCCAGTAGTCTCCGTGGACTCACAGATACGCAGTATTTT. It encodes CASSLRGLTDTQYF. This sequence joins TRBV19 and TRBJ2-3; the D gene is possibly TRBD2 (5 bases). V shed 5 bases and J shed 2 bases, with 11 bases lying between them. CDR3 length: 14 residues. CDR1 is LNHDA, CDR2 SQIVND, per germline (reference sequence).

The CDR3 nucleotides read TGTGCCAGCAGTTCCCGAGGCTCACAAGAGACCCAGTACTTC. It specifies CASSSRGSQETQYF. J is TRBJ2-5 and V is TRBV27; D gene ambiguous. V was pared by 4 bases and J by 2 bases, with 11 bases between. CDR3 size: 14 residues. Germline V gene sequence: CDR1 MNHEY, CDR2 SMNVEV (reference sequence).

This clone has only a few counts. J is TRBJ2-7 and V is TRBV23-1, with a possible D match to TRBD2 (6 bases). TRBV23-1 is an open reading frame whose function is uncertain. The CDR3 extends over 15 amino acids. The V gene lost 5 bases and the J gene lost 5 bases, with 19 bases spanning the gap. The CDR3 loop reads CASSKPAGGRNEQYF. The CDR3 coding sequence is TGCGCCAGCAGTAAACCAGCCGGGGGACGGAACGAGCAGTACTTC.

The chain couples TRBV27 to TRBJ2-5; D possibly corresponds to TRBD1 (6 bases). This CDR3 region has 14 residues. The V end was cut by 5 bases, the J end by 5 bases, with 15 bases between. Germline V CDR1 and CDR2: MNHEY, SMNVEV (reference sequence). The CDR3: CASSPPDRLETQYF. Written as DNA, the CDR3 is TGTGCCAGCAGTCCCCCGGACAGACTGGAGACCCAGTACTTC.

V gene TRBV4-3 combines with J gene TRBJ2-1, with TRBD1 identical over 7 bases. Looked up from germline, CDR1 is LGHNA and CDR2 is YSLEER. The CDR3 consists of 13 residues. V was pared by 4 bases and J by 4 bases, with 1 base of the junction left unmatched. This chain's CDR3 is CASSRGQYNEQFF. DNA of the CDR3: TGCGCCAGCAGCCGGGGACAGTACAATGAGCAGTTCTTC.

This clone was picked up a small number of times. This chain links TRBV7-2 with TRBJ2-7, with TRBD2 matching over 7 bases. Germline V gene sequence: CDR1 SGHTA, CDR2 FQGNSA. J gave up 7 bases and V 5 bases, and 11 bases lay outside the gene matches. This CDR3 is 14 amino acids long. In DNA, the CDR3 is TGTGCCAGCAGCGAACCGGGACTACTACCGGAGCAGTACTTC. Protein: CASSEPGLLPEQYF. Variable domain in full (rest from reference TRBV7-2 and TRBJ2-7): GAGVSQSPSNKVTEKGKDVELRCDPISGHTALYWYRQSLGQGLEFLIYFQGNSAPDKSGLPSDRFSAERTGGSVSTLTIQRTQQEDSAVYLCASSEPGLLPEQYFGPGTRLTVT.

The chain carries TRBV19 and TRBJ1-1, with 8 bases matching TRBD1. Trimming cost V 7 bases and J 3 bases; bases outside gene matches: 10. The CDR3 has 15 residues. Germline V gene lookup returns CDR1 LNHDA and CDR2 SQIVND (reference sequence). Written as DNA, the CDR3 is TGTGCCAGTACCTCAACGGGACAGGCTCACACTGAAGCTTTCTTT. Its protein product is CASTSTGQAHTEAFF.

The chain recombines TRBV29-1 with TRBJ2-5; TRBD2 agrees at 7 bases. The V segment lost 6 bases and the J segment 7 bases; nucleotides outside the gene matches: 5. The CDR3 totals 11 residues. Germline loops: CDR1 SQVTM, CDR2 ANQGSEA. For the CDR3, the DNA is TGCAGCGTCGACCCGGGGGGGACCCAGTACTTC. Amino acid sequence: CSVDPGGTQYF.

Only a few counts were recorded for this clone. This sequence joins TRBV4-2 and TRBJ2-1, with TRBD2 matching over 7 bases. The CDR3 runs 14 residues. V shed 1 base and J 5 bases; nucleotides not matched to a gene: 2. Germline V CDR1 and CDR2: LGHNA, YNFKEQ. CDR3 residues: CASSQARGDNEQFF. The CDR3 DNA reads as TGTGCCAGCAGCCAAGCTCGGGGGGACAATGAGCAGTTCTTC.

This clone was observed a handful of times. The rearrangement links TRBV5-1 to TRBJ1-1, with 7 bases that match TRBD1. The CDR3 has 15 residues. The germline gives CDR1 SGHRS, CDR2 YFSETQ. After removal of 0 bases from V and 2 bases from J, the junction contained 4 bases not matched to a gene. In DNA, the CDR3 is TGCGCCAGCAGCTTGGGCGGGACAGACAACACTGAAGCTTTCTTT. It specifies CASSLGGTDNTEAFF.

V and J are TRBV5-6 and TRBJ2-7; D is possibly TRBD2 (6 bases). CDR1 is SGHDT and CDR2 is YYEEEE in the germline V gene. The CDR3 totals 15 residues. The germline V and J ends were trimmed by 2 bases and 3 bases, with 15 bases remaining between them. The CDR3, as DNA: TGTGCCAGCAGCTTAAAAGGGAGCGGGCTCTACGAGCAGTACTTC. It translates to CASSLKGSGLYEQYF.

This sequence joins TRBV7-2 and TRBJ2-5, with D possibly being TRBD2 (5 bases). The CDR3 covers 17 residues. Germline CDR1 reads SGHTA; CDR2 reads FQGNSA. The V end lost 4 bases, the J end lost 0 bases, and 18 bases lay between the germline ends. The CDR3, as DNA: TGTGCCAGCAGCTCTTGGAGGCGCACTAAACACCAAGAGACCCAGTACTTC. Encoded protein: CASSSWRRTKHQETQYF.

The genes are TRBV7-2 and TRBJ2-5; D remains ambiguous. With 1 base removed from V and 3 bases from J, the gap between germline ends came to 6 bases. CDR1 is SGHTA and CDR2 is FQGNSA in the germline V gene. This CDR3 is built from 13 residues. The CDR3 DNA follows: TGTGCCAGCAGCTTAGACAGAGAAGAGACCCAGTACTTC. It is translated as CASSLDREETQYF.

In this sample, this clone turned up a few times. The rearrangement joins TRBV5-1 to TRBJ2-5; tentatively, D is TRBD1 (6 bases). V lost 4 bases and J lost 4, with 14 bases in between. The germline gives CDR1 SGHRS, CDR2 YFSETQ. The CDR3 loop spans 14 amino acids. The CDR3 nucleotides read TGCGCCAGCAGCGTGATACAGGGATCAGAGACCCAGTACTTC. Translating it yields CASSVIQGSETQYF. The whole variable domain, remainder taken from reference TRBV5-1 and TRBJ2-5, is KAGVTQTPRYLIKTRGQQVTLSCSPISGHRSVSWYQQTPGQGLQFLFEYFSETQRNKGNFPGRFSGRQFSNSRSEMNVSTLELGDSALYLCASSVIQGSETQYFGPGTRLLVL.